This T cell receptor (beta chain) was retrieved from a study of high-grade serous ovarian cancer treatment subgroups (dated by TCRdb to the early 2020s). Background for the entire study: Sequencing yielded a mean of about 14,000 reads and 6,000 to 9,000 unique TCR beta rearrangements per sample. TCR beta repertoires were profiled in patients with high-grade serous ovarian cancer who were grouped, under a laparoscopic triage algorithm, by complete gross resection or by neoadjuvant chemotherapy response. The approximately 30-patient cohort included ten or so patients with no residual disease after primary surgery (R0), ten or so excellent NACT responders, and ten or so poor NACT responders. Each patient contributed one primary tumor and two metastatic tumor samples, giving around 88 samples in total.

CDR1 and CDR2, per the germline V gene, are SGDLS and YYNGEE. Deletion took 0 bases off V and 6 bases off J, with a span of 15 bases between the germline ends. Including the terminal cysteine and phenylalanine, the CDR3 comprises 15 residues. Solely the CDR3 DNA is kept, with 45 bases framed from the first base. High-throughput TCR profiling via ImmunoSEQ was performed on the 100 or so tumor samples. In the source study's methods: Repertoire diversity metrics included richness (unique productive sequences), clonality, evenness and relatedness; Bhattacharyya coefficient assessed similarity between samples. A sensitivity analysis that removed TCRs with fewer than two reads produced consistent conclusions. TCRdb mirrors the immuneACCESS table, restricted to in-frame sequences. Some clones are absent from its copies; in checked studies, under half trace to an unresolved V gene, and the reason for the others is unknown. Clonal size and the V and J genes are those of that table, whereas D and trimming came from the DNA. Present in this sample are about 4,400 clones, roughly three quarters of which were seen just once. Of the sample, 12% falls within the top ten clones.

Tumor samples were collected prior to definitive surgery or chemotherapy. The MD Anderson Biospecimen Extraction Resource handled genomic DNA extraction, while the MD Anderson Cancer Genomics Laboratory carried out the TCR sequencing. This clone was found a few times. What antigen it recognizes has not been identified. No clone much larger than this one lies a single base away; base qualities are absent. Study-wide conclusions, independent of this receptor: TCR clonal relatedness correlated positively with neoantigen level and, by trend, with copy number variation and mutation load from whole-genome sequencing. Repertoire similarity ranging from about 0.1 to 0.85 was observed between tumors from the same patient, whereas almost no similarity was observed between different patients. Spatial information was not captured by bulk tumor TCR sequencing, so insight into HGSC tumor complexity and diversity was limited. The TCR repertoire analyses centered on CDR3, and CDR1 and CDR2 were not analyzed.

The receptor chain draws on TRBV9 and TRBJ1-2; a weak D assignment points to TRBD1 (5 bases agree). The source is a human donor with high-grade serous ovarian cancer. The sample consisted of tumor tissue. The CDR3 region: CASSVGQGRGNGYTF. The sequenced DNA: TGTGCCAGCAGCGTAGGGCAGGGCCGGGGGAATGGCTACACCTTC.